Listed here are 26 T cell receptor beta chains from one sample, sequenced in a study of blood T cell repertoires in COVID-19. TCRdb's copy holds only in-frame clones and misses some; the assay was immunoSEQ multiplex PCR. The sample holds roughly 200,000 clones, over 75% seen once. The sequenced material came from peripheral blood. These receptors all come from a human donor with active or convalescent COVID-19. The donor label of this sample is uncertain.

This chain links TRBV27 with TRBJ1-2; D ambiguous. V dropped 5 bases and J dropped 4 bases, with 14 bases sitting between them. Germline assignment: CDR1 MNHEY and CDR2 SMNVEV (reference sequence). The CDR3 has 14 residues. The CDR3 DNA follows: TGTGCCAGCAGTCCTTATGGGGAGGCCTATGGCTACACCTTC. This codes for CASSPYGEAYGYTF.

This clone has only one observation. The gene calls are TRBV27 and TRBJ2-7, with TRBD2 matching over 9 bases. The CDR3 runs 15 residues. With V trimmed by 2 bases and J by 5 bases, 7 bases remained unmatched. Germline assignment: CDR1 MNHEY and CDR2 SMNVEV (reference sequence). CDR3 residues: CASSLGSGSGHEQYF. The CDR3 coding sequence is TGTGCCAGCAGTTTAGGTAGCGGGAGTGGCCACGAGCAGTACTTC.

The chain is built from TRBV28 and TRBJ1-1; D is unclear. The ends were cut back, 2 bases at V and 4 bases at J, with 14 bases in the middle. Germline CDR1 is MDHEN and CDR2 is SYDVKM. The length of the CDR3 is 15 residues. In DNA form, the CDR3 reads TGTGCCAGCAGTTTAAGCTTCCTCGGAGGCACTGAAGCTTTCTTT. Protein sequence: CASSLSFLGGTEAFF.

CDR3 in DNA: TGTGCCAGCAGCTTGGAAGGGGGCGTCAATGAGCAGTTCTTC. Translated, it gives CASSLEGGVNEQFF. The chain carries TRBV5-6 and TRBJ2-1, with 7 bases identical to TRBD1. The CDR3 contains 14 residues. V lost 0 bases and J lost 6; bases outside the gene matches: 3. Germline lookup yields CDR1 SGHDT and CDR2 YYEEEE.

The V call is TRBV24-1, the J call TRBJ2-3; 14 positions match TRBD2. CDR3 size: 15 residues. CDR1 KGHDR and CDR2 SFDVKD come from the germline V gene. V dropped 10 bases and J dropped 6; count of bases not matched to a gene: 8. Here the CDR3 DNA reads TGTGCCACTGTAGGGACTAGCGGGAGTGAGGATACGCAGTATTTT. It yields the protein CATVGTSGSEDTQYF.

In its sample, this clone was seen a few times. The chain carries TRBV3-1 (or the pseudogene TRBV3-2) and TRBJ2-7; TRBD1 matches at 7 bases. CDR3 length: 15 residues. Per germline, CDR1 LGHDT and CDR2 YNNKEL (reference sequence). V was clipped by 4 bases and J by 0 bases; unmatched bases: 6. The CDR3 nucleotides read TGTGCCAGCAGCCCCGACAGGGTTGTCTCCTACGAGCAGTACTTC. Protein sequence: CASSPDRVVSYEQYF.

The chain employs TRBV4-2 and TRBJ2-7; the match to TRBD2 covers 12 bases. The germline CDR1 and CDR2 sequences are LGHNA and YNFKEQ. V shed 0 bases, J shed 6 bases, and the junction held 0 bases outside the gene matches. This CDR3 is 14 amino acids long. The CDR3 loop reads CASSQELAGGEQYF. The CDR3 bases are TGTGCCAGCAGCCAAGAACTAGCGGGGGGCGAGCAGTACTTC.

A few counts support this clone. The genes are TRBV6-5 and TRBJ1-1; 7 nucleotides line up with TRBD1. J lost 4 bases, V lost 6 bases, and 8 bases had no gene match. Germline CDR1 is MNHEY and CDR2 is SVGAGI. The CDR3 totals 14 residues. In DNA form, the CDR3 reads TGTGCCAGCAGCCAGACAGGGAGTCGCACTGAAGCTTTCTTT. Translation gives CASSQTGSRTEAFF.

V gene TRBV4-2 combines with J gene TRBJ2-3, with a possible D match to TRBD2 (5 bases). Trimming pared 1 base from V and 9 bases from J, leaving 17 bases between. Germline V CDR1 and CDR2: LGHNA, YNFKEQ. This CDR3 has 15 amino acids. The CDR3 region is CASSQGELVDGTQYF. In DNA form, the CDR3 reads TGTGCCAGCAGCCAAGGGGAGCTAGTGGATGGAACGCAGTATTTT.

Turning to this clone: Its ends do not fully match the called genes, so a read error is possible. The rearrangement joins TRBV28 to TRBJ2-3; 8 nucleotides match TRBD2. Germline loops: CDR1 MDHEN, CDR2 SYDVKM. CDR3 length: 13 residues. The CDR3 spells CASRLAATATQYF. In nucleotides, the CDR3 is TGTGCCAGCAGACTAGCGGCCACAGCTACGCAGTATTTT.

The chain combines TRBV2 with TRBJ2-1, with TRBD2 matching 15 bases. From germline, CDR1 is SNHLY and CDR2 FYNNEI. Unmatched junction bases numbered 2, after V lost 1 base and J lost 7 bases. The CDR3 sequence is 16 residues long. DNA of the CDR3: TGTGCCAGCAGTGAAGGGGGACTAGCGGGAGGAAATGAGCAGTTCTTC. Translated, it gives CASSEGGLAGGNEQFF.

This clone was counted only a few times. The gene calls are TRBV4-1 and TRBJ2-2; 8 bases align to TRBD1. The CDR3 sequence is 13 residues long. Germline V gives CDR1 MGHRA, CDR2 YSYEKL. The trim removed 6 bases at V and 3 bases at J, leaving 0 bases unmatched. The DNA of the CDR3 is TGCGCCAGCAGGGACAGGGACACCGGGGAGCTGTTTTTT. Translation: CASRDRDTGELFF.

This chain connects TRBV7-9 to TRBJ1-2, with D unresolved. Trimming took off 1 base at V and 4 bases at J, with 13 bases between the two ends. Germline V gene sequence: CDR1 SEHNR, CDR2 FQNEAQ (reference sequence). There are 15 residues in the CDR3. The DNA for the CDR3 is TGTGCCAGCAGCTTAGGGGCGATGGCGGGCTATGGCTACACCTTC. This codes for CASSLGAMAGYGYTF.

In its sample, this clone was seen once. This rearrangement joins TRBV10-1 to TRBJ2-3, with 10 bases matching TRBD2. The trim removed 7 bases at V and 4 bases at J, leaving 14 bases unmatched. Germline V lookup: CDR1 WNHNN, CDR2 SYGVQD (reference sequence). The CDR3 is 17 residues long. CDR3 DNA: TGCGCCAGCATCCGACCCCAGCGGGAGGGCCTCGCAGATACGCAGTATTTT. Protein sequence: CASIRPQREGLADTQYF.

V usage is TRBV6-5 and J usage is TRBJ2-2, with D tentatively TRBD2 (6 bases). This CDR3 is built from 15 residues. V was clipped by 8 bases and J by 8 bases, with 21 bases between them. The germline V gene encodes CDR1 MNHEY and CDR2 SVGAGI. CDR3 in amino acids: CASGAASGWGGELFF. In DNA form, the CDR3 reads TGTGCCAGCGGGGCGGCCAGCGGGTGGGGTGGGGAGCTGTTTTTT.

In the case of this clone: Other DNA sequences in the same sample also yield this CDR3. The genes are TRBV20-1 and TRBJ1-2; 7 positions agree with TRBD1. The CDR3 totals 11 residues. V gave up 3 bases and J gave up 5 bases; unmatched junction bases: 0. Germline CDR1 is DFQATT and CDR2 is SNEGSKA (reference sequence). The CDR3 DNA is TGCAGTGCTAGGACAGGGTATGGCTACACCTTC. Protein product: CSARTGYGYTF.

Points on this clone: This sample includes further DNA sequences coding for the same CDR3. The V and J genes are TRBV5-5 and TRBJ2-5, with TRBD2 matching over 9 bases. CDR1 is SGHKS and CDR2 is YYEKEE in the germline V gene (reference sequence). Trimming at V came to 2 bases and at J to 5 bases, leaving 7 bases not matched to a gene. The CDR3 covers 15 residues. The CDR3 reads CASSFGGRAGETQYF. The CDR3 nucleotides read TGTGCCAGCAGCTTCGGCGGGAGGGCCGGCGAGACCCAGTACTTC.

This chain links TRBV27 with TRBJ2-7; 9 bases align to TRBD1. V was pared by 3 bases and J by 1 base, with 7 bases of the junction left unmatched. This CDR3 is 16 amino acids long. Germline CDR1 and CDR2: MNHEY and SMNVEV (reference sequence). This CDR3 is CASSFTYGTGSYEQYF. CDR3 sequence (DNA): TGTGCCAGCAGTTTCACTTATGGGACAGGGTCCTACGAGCAGTACTTC.

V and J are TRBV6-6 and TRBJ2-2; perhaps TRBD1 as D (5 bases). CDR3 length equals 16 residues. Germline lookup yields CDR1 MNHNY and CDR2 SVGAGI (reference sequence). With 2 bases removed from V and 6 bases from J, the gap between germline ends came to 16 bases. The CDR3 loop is CASSYGRVKSPGELFF. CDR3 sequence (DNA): TGTGCCAGCAGTTACGGCAGGGTAAAATCTCCCGGGGAGCTGTTTTTT.

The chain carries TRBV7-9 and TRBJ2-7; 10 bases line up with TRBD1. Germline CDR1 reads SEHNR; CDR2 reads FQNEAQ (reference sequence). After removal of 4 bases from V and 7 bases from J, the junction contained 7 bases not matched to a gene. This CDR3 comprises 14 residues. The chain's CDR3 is CASSSDRGRFEQYF. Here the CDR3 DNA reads TGTGCCAGCAGCTCCGACAGGGGGCGCTTTGAGCAGTACTTC.

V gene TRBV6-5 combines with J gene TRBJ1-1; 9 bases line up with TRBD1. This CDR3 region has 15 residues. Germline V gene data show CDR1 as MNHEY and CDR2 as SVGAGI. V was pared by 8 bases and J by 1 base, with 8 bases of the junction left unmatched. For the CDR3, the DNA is TGTGCCAGCTCAAACAGGGGGCGGGAGAACACTGAAGCTTTCTTT. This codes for CASSNRGRENTEAFF.

The CDR3 loop is CASSFPQREVGEQYF. Here the CDR3 DNA reads TGTGCCAGCAGCTTCCCCCAGCGGGAGGTGGGGGAGCAGTACTTC. The chain combines TRBV11-3 with TRBJ2-7, with TRBD2 identical over 9 bases. CDR3 size: 15 residues. Germline values: CDR1 SGHNT, CDR2 YENEEA. With 3 bases clipped from V and 7 bases from J, the junction kept 10 bases outside the gene matches.

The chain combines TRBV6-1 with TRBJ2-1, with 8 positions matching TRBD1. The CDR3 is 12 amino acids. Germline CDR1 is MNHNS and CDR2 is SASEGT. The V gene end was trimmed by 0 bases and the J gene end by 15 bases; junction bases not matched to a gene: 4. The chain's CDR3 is CASSEADRVGFF. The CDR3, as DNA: TGTGCCAGCAGTGAAGCGGACAGGGTAGGGTTCTTC.

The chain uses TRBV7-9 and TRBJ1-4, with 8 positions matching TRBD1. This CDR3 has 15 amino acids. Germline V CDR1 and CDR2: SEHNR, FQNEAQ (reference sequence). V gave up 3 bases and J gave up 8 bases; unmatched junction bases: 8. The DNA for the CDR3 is TGTGCCAGCAGCTTTCTAACAGGGGGACGGGAAAAACTGTTTTTT. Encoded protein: CASSFLTGGREKLFF.

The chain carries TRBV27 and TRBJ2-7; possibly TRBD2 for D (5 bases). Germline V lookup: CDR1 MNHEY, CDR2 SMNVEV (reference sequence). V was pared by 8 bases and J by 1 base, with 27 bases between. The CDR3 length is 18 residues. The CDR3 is CASGPRSARGRDSYEQYF. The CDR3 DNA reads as TGTGCCAGCGGCCCCCGATCCGCCCGGGGTCGGGATTCCTACGAGCAGTACTTC.

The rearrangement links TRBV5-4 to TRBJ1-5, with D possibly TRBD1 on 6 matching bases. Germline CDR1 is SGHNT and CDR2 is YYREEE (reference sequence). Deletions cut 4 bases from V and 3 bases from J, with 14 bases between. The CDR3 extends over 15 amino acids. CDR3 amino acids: CASSHGGGPNQPQHF. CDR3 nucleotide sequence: TGTGCCAGCAGCCATGGGGGGGGCCCCAATCAGCCCCAGCATTTT.